One and the same sample provided the 17 T cell receptor beta chains below, sequenced in a study of T cells in Graves' hyperthyroidism and ophthalmopathy. It was RNA transcripts that yielded the amplified TCR beta CDR3 regions. TCR CDR3 regions were first amplified by RT-PCR with HTBI primers. From the multiplex PCR reads, TCRdb called clonotypes with MiXCR, one entry per CDR3 protein. This sample has more than 350,000 distinct CDR3 sequences, with about a sixth found just once. Specimen: blood. Every receptor here comes from a woman between 25 and 40 years old with Graves' hyperthyroidism that later progressed to Graves' ophthalmopathy.

This clonotype was found once. The DNA is left out, because the CDR3 cannot be placed on it with certainty; the CDR3 is given as TCRdb lists it. The CDR3 here is CASSFYICSARGGTLFNAEAFF. V is TRBV27 and J is TRBJ1-1; TRBD1 is taken as the D call from the table, unchecked against the DNA. Looked up from germline, CDR1 is MNHEY and CDR2 is SMNVEV (reference sequence). The CDR3 comprises 22 residues, both ends counted.

The CDR3 region is CASSTPRTGANEQFF. Written as DNA, the CDR3 is TGTGCCAGCAGCACTCCTCGGACAGGAGCCAATGAGCAGTTCTTC. This sequence joins TRBV28 and TRBJ2-1; the match to TRBD1 covers 7 bases. V shed 6 bases, J shed 6 bases, and the junction held 11 bases outside the gene matches. Germline V gives CDR1 MDHEN, CDR2 SYDVKM. The CDR3 is 15 residues long.

This clonotype was recorded many times. V and J are TRBV6-1 and TRBJ1-6, with D possibly TRBD1 on 6 matching bases. Germline V gene sequence: CDR1 MNHNS, CDR2 SASEGT. The CDR3 runs to 14 residues. Trimming removed 7 bases at V and 9 bases at J, with 16 bases between. In DNA form, the CDR3 reads TGTGCCAGCACCCTAAAACCAGGGGCTTCACCCCTCCACTTT. This translates into CASTLKPGASPLHF.

There are many counts of this clonotype. The CDR3 loop reads CAWSVSADTQYF. The CDR3 nucleotides read TGTGCCTGGAGTGTTAGTGCAGATACGCAGTATTTT. V gene TRBV30 combines with J gene TRBJ2-3; D gene unclear. The germline CDR1 and CDR2 sequences are GTSNPN and SVGIG (reference sequence). Trimming left V 0 bases short and J 4 bases short, with 5 bases between. The CDR3 totals 12 residues.

The CDR3 DNA sequence: TGTGCCAGCAGCCCCTATAAACAGGACTCCTATGGCTACACCTTC. As protein: CASSPYKQDSYGYTF. The chain uses TRBV14 and TRBJ1-2, with D maybe TRBD1 (5 bases). CDR3 length equals 15 residues. Germline CDR1 reads SGHDN; CDR2 reads FVKESK. Trimming shortened V by 4 bases and J by 4 bases, and 16 bases separated the two germline ends. The variable domain in full, with the rest retrieved from reference TRBV14 and TRBJ1-2, is EAGVTQFPSHSVIEKGQTVTLRCDPISGHDNLYWYRRVMGKEIKFLLHFVKESKQDESGMPNNRFLAERTGGTYSTLKVQPAELEDSGVYFCASSPYKQDSYGYTFGSGTRLTVV.

The J gene is TRBJ1-2, the V gene TRBV7-8; TRBD1 agrees at 7 bases. This CDR3 comprises 15 residues. The V segment lost 5 bases and the J segment 0 bases; nucleotides outside the gene matches: 6. Germline assignment: CDR1 SGHVS and CDR2 FQNEAQ. CDR3: CASSLRGTANYGYTF. The CDR3, as DNA: TGTGCCAGCAGCCTAAGGGGGACAGCTAACTATGGCTACACCTTC. The full variable domain, its missing parts supplied by reference TRBV7-8 and TRBJ1-2, is GAGVSQSPRYKVAKRGQDVALRCDPISGHVSLFWYQQALGQGPEFLTYFQNEAQLDKSGLPSDRFFAERPEGSVSTLKIQRTQQEDSAVYLCASSLRGTANYGYTFGSGTRLTVV.

This clonotype was picked up one time. This sequence joins TRBV27 and TRBJ2-3; D is unresolved. CDR3 size: 15 residues. CDR1 MNHEY and CDR2 SMNVEV come from the germline V gene (reference sequence). Trimming took off 0 bases at V and 2 bases at J, with 9 bases between the two ends. CDR3 sequence: CASSLSTHSTDTQYF. The CDR3 nucleotides read TGTGCCAGCAGTTTATCCACCCACTCCACAGATACGCAGTATTTT.

This clonotype was detected only a few times. The chain carries TRBV27 and TRBJ1-5; 8 bases align to TRBD1. The germline V gene has CDR1 MNHEY and CDR2 SMNVEV (reference sequence). The CDR3 contains 19 residues. Trimming at V came to 1 base and at J to 3 bases, leaving 14 bases not matched to a gene. The CDR3 loop reads CASSLWAGGAAVNNQPQHF. The CDR3 nucleotides are TGTGCCAGCAGTTTATGGGCAGGGGGCGCGGCAGTGAACAATCAGCCCCAGCATTTT.

The chain combines TRBV12-3 or TRBV12-4 with TRBJ1-5; possible D gene TRBD1, 6 bases. The CDR3 length is 18 residues. Between the trimmed V and J ends, which lost 3 bases and 0 bases, there was a span of 18 bases. CDR3 in DNA: TGTGCCAGCAGTTTCCTGTTAGGGACAAGCTTTAGCAATCAGCCCCAGCATTTT. Translating gives CASSFLLGTSFSNQPQHF.

The rearrangement uses TRBV15 and TRBJ2-7, with D perhaps assigned TRBD1 or TRBD2 (6 bases each). The CDR3 runs 16 residues. Trimming took 5 bases from V and 7 from J, leaving 24 bases between them. Germline values: CDR1 LNHNV, CDR2 YYDKDF (reference sequence). CDR3: CATSRAGGRLYREQYF. The CDR3 bases are TGTGCCACCAGCCGCGCCGGGGGCAGGCTCTACCGAGAGCAGTACTTC.

Concerning this clonotype: A clone one base away is much larger, so this may be a read error. The V and J genes are TRBV20-1 and TRBJ1-6; D is perhaps TRBD1 (5 bases). V gave up 4 bases and J gave up 8 bases, with 21 bases separating them. Germline V gene sequence: CDR1 DFQATT, CDR2 SNEGSKA (reference sequence). CDR3 length equals 16 residues. CDR3 in DNA: TGCAGTGCTACCAATGATGTTGGGAAAGGGGATTCACCCCTCCACTTT. Protein sequence: CSATNDVGKGDSPLHF.

This clonotype has a count of ten or more. The J gene is TRBJ1-6, the V gene TRBV6-5; D gene uncertain. Germline values: CDR1 MNHEY, CDR2 SVGAGI. Trimming shortened V by 0 bases and J by 0 bases, and 9 bases separated the two germline ends. This CDR3 has 17 residues. The CDR3 sequence: CASSYSSESSYNSPLHF. The CDR3 nucleotides are TGTGCCAGCAGTTACTCGAGCGAGAGCTCCTATAATTCACCCCTCCACTTT.

This clonotype was observed at least ten times. This sequence joins TRBV28 and TRBJ2-7, with 7 bases fitting TRBD1. The CDR3 runs to 16 residues. CDR1 is MDHEN and CDR2 is SYDVKM in the germline V gene. Trimming cost V 1 base and J 9 bases; bases outside gene matches: 15. CDR3 nucleotide sequence: TGTGCCAGCAGTTTATACGAGACAGGGCTATCCCCCGGGCAGTACTTC. It is translated as CASSLYETGLSPGQYF.

This clonotype showed up many times. The chain has TRBV12-3 or TRBV12-4 and TRBJ2-1; possibly TRBD2 for D (5 bases). This CDR3 comprises 13 residues. Trimming shortened V by 6 bases and J by 7 bases, and 13 bases separated the two germline ends. The CDR3 reads CASSRDSYNEQFF. The CDR3 coding sequence is TGTGCCAGCAGCCGGGATTCTTATAATGAGCAGTTCTTC.

This clonotype was found a few times. The chain employs TRBV28 and TRBJ1-5, with D tentatively TRBD1 (5 bases). The CDR3 contains 16 residues. Germline V CDR1 and CDR2: MDHEN, SYDVKM. With 2 bases removed from V and 0 bases from J, the gap between germline ends came to 11 bases. The CDR3 nucleotides are TGTGCCAGCAGTTTAGCCAGGGAGTATAGCAATCAGCCCCAGCATTTT. Amino acid sequence: CASSLAREYSNQPQHF.

This clonotype has a count of ten or more. This chain uses TRBV6-1 with TRBJ2-2, with 9 bases lining up with TRBD1. The germline gives CDR1 MNHNS, CDR2 SASEGT. The CDR3 sequence is 15 residues long. V was clipped by 6 bases and J by 7 bases; unmatched bases: 9. This CDR3 reads CASSTSTGGLGELFF. The DNA for the CDR3 is TGTGCCAGCAGCACTTCAACAGGGGGCCTCGGGGAGCTGTTTTTT.

This clonotype was observed many times. The J gene is TRBJ2-7, the V gene TRBV2; D is uncertain. With 4 bases removed from V and 2 bases from J, the gap between germline ends came to 6 bases. The length of the CDR3 is 12 residues. Germline CDR1 and CDR2: SNHLY and FYNNEI. This CDR3 is CASSGLAYEQYF. In DNA form, the CDR3 reads TGTGCCAGCAGTGGTCTGGCCTACGAGCAGTACTTC.